These 17 T cell receptor beta chains were all obtained from the same sample, sequenced in a study of blood T cell repertoires in COVID-19. TCRdb keeps only in-frame clones here, not all; method: immunoSEQ multiplex PCR. The repertoire holds 270,000 or so clones, approximately 81% seen once, with less than 4% in the top ten. Material: peripheral blood. Every receptor here comes from a woman aged 18 to 35 with acute or convalescent COVID-19.

As DNA, the CDR3 is TGCGCCAGCAGCTTACCCGGGACAGATAATTCACCCCTCCACTTT. It encodes CASSLPGTDNSPLHF. The chain combines TRBV5-1 with TRBJ1-6, with 7 bases aligning to TRBD1. The CDR3 has 15 amino acids. Germline CDR1 SGHRS, CDR2 YFSETQ. V lost 2 bases, J lost 5 bases, and 4 bases stayed unmatched.

As to this clone: Other DNA sequences from this sample encode an identical CDR3 as well. This chain joins TRBV5-4 and TRBJ2-1; 11 bases align to TRBD1. The V and J ends lost 4 bases and 6 bases, in that order; junction bases with no gene match: 6. The CDR3 loop spans 15 amino acids. The germline V gene has CDR1 SGHNT and CDR2 YYREEE (reference sequence). This chain's CDR3 is CASSGGQGALNEQFF. CDR3 in DNA: TGTGCCAGCAGCGGCGGACAGGGGGCTCTCAATGAGCAGTTCTTC.

The chain recombines TRBV30 with TRBJ1-2; D ambiguous. Deletions cut 0 bases from V and 4 bases from J, with 12 bases between. In germline, CDR1 is GTSNPN, CDR2 SVGIG (reference sequence). This CDR3 has 14 residues. The CDR3, as DNA: TGTGCCTGGAGTGTACAAACAGTTGTCTATGGCTACACCTTC. Protein: CAWSVQTVVYGYTF.

This sequence joins TRBV3-1 (or the pseudogene TRBV3-2) and TRBJ1-2; TRBD1 matches at 7 bases. Germline CDR1 reads LGHDT; CDR2 reads YNNKEL (reference sequence). The CDR3 has 17 amino acids. Germline trimming cut 8 bases from V and 2 bases from J; bases unmatched to any gene: 17. The CDR3 DNA follows: TGTGCCAGCGCCCGCGGAGACCTAGGACAGGCAAACTATGGCTACACCTTC. This gives the protein CASARGDLGQANYGYTF.

This clone showed up just once. V usage is TRBV5-8 and J usage is TRBJ2-7; TRBD1 matches at 9 bases. V was pared by 0 bases and J by 6 bases, with 19 bases of the junction left unmatched. This CDR3 is built from 19 residues. Germline CDR1 is SGHTS and CDR2 is YDEGEE. CDR3 DNA sequence: TGTGCCAGCAGCTTGGGGGGACAGGGTAGGACACTCTCCTCCCCCGAGCAGTACTTC. Translating it yields CASSLGGQGRTLSSPEQYF.

The genes are TRBV27 and TRBJ1-2; 8 bases are shared with TRBD1. Per the germline V gene, CDR1 is MNHEY and CDR2 is SMNVEV (reference sequence). V shed 5 bases, J shed 3 bases, and the junction held 5 bases outside the gene matches. The CDR3 runs to 14 residues. The CDR3 DNA reads TGTGCCAGCAGTCTTTACAGGGGGGACTATGGCTACACCTTC. Protein product: CASSLYRGDYGYTF.

CDR3 DNA sequence: TGTGCCAGCAGTTACTCATCGGGGGTAGGGACTGAAGCTTTCTTT. Protein: CASSYSSGVGTEAFF. The genes are TRBV6-5 and TRBJ1-1, with D perhaps matching TRBD1 (5 bases). Trimming pared 0 bases from V and 5 bases from J, leaving 13 bases between. The CDR3 is made up of 15 amino acids. Germline CDR1 reads MNHEY; CDR2 reads SVGAGI.

This chain uses TRBV3-1 (or the pseudogene TRBV3-2) with TRBJ1-1; TRBD1 aligns across 9 bases. This CDR3 has 14 residues. The germline V gene has CDR1 LGHDT and CDR2 YNNKEL (reference sequence). With V trimmed by 6 bases and J by 1 base, 3 bases remained unmatched. CDR3 residues: CASRWDRANTEAFF. The CDR3 coding sequence is TGTGCCAGCAGATGGGACAGGGCGAACACTGAAGCTTTCTTT.

This chain uses TRBV19 with TRBJ1-3, with TRBD1 matching 10 bases. J was trimmed by 4 bases and V by 3 bases; bases with no gene match: 12. CDR1 is LNHDA, CDR2 SQIVND, per germline (reference sequence). CDR3 length: 18 amino acids. Here the CDR3 DNA reads TGTGCCAGTAGTATCCTGTTAGGGACAGGGGCGTCCGGAAACACCATATATTTT. Protein: CASSILLGTGASGNTIYF.

V is TRBV27 and J is TRBJ2-2; possible D gene TRBD2, 5 bases. Germline CDR1 MNHEY, CDR2 SMNVEV (reference sequence). Trimming removed 1 base from V and 1 base from J, with 13 bases in between. This CDR3 contains 17 residues. CDR3 nucleotides: TGTGCCAGCAGTTTATTCCGGCGAGCGGAGAACACCGGGGAGCTGTTTTTT. It codes for CASSLFRRAENTGELFF.

V usage is TRBV2 and J usage is TRBJ2-4, with TRBD2 matching 7 bases. V shed 7 bases, J shed 2 bases, and the junction held 2 bases outside the gene matches. The CDR3 consists of 13 residues. Looked up from germline, CDR1 is SNHLY and CDR2 is FYNNEI. The CDR3 DNA is TGTGCCAGCAAGCGGGGTACCAAAAACATTCAGTACTTC. This encodes CASKRGTKNIQYF.

As concerns this clone: Its ends do not fully match the called genes, so a read error is possible. Written as DNA, the CDR3 is TGTGCCAGCAGCAACATGAATACTGAAGCTTTCTTT. Translation gives CASSNMNTEAFF. The J gene is TRBJ1-1, the V gene TRBV28; D is undetermined. CDR3 length: 12 amino acids. CDR1 and CDR2 from the germline V gene are MDHEN and SYDVKM.

The gene calls are TRBV5-1 and TRBJ2-1; tentatively, D is TRBD1 (6 bases). CDR3 length equals 15 residues. With 5 bases removed from V and 4 bases from J, the gap between germline ends came to 16 bases. Germline V gene lookup returns CDR1 SGHRS and CDR2 YFSETQ. CDR3 sequence reads: CASRKQGTVYNEQFF. DNA for the CDR3: TGCGCCAGCAGAAAGCAGGGGACGGTGTACAATGAGCAGTTCTTC.

The chain couples TRBV10-3 to TRBJ1-5; the D gene is possibly TRBD1 (5 bases). Germline lookup yields CDR1 ENHRY and CDR2 SYGVKD. V was trimmed by 8 bases and J by 2 bases, leaving 13 bases between them. This CDR3 region has 14 residues. The CDR3 DNA is TGTGCCATCGGAAAGGACACGGGCAATCAGCCCCAGCATTTT. It is translated as CAIGKDTGNQPQHF.

Points on this clone: An end of the junction differs from the germline gene, which may be a read error. This rearrangement joins TRBV5-5 to TRBJ2-1, with D maybe TRBD2 (6 bases). CDR1 and CDR2 from the germline V gene are SGHKS and YYEKEE (reference sequence). The CDR3 is 16 residues long. CDR3 loop: CASSFRTRDSNNEQFF. DNA of the CDR3: TGTGCCAGCAGCTTCCGAACTCGGGACTCCAACAATGAGCAGTTCTTC.

This sequence joins TRBV7-9 and TRBJ2-1; 7 bases fit TRBD2. This CDR3 has 16 residues. The trim removed 1 base at V and 2 bases at J, leaving 5 bases unmatched. Germline V gives CDR1 SEHNR, CDR2 FQNEAQ (reference sequence). CDR3 protein: CASSLGTAGTYNEQFF. The CDR3 DNA sequence: TGTGCCAGCAGCTTAGGTACAGCGGGGACCTACAATGAGCAGTTCTTC.

This chain uses TRBV6-2 or TRBV6-3 with TRBJ2-3, with TRBD2 matching over 11 bases. This CDR3 spans 12 amino acids. Unmatched junction bases numbered 6, after V lost 6 bases and J lost 13 bases. Germline values: CDR1 MNHEY, CDR2 SVGEGT. The CDR3 DNA is TGTGCCAGCAGCTTACTAGCGGGAGCGGAGTATTTT. Encoded protein: CASSLLAGAEYF.